These 18 T cell receptor beta chains came from one sample sequenced in a study of T cells in Graves' hyperthyroidism and ophthalmopathy. Amplified TCR beta CDR3 regions derived from RNA transcripts. The primer set for the first-round RT-PCR of the TCR CDR3 was HTBI. One entry per CDR3 protein, called by TCRdb with MiXCR from the multiplex PCR reads. The top ten clones hold less than 25% of a sample with around 380,000 distinct CDR3 sequences, 13% of them seen once. The sample comprised blood. These receptors were obtained from a young man with Graves' hyperthyroidism that later progressed to Graves' ophthalmopathy.

The chain uses TRBV11-2 and TRBJ2-5; no clear D. CDR1 SGHAT and CDR2 FQNNGV come from the germline V gene. This CDR3 has 15 residues. Trimming removed 5 bases from V and 3 bases from J, with 16 bases in between. DNA for the CDR3: TGTGCCAGCAGCCAGGATTCAAAGCTTAAAGAGACCCAGTACTTC. It is translated as CASSQDSKLKETQYF.

The J gene is TRBJ2-1, the V gene TRBV30; D remains unclear. The germline V gene encodes CDR1 GTSNPN and CDR2 SVGIG (reference sequence). Trimming cost V 2 bases and J 7 bases, with 12 bases left between them. The CDR3 is made up of 13 amino acids. CDR3 nucleotides: TGTGCCTGGAGTCCCCTGACTCTGAATGAGCAGTTCTTC. It codes for CAWSPLTLNEQFF. Based on the CDR3 plus reference TRBV30 and TRBJ2-1, the full variable domain is SQTIHQWPATLVQPVGSPLSLECTVEGTSNPNLYWYRQAAGRGLQLLFYSVGIGQISSEVPQNLSASRPQDRQFILSSKKLLLSDSGFYLCAWSPLTLNEQFFGPGTRLTVL.

This clonotype turned up a few times. The chain combines TRBV6-1 with TRBJ1-2, with 11 bases fitting TRBD1. Trimming took 7 bases from V and 4 from J; bases not matched to a gene: 11. Germline V gives CDR1 MNHNS, CDR2 SASEGT. The CDR3 loop spans 16 amino acids. DNA of the CDR3: TGTGCCAGCAATAAAGGGACAGGGGGTTCCCTCTATGGCTACACCTTC. Translation: CASNKGTGGSLYGYTF.

This clonotype has at least ten counts. This rearrangement joins TRBV24-1 to TRBJ1-5, with D possibly being TRBD1 (6 bases). Trimming shortened V by 0 bases and J by 2 bases, and 19 bases separated the two germline ends. Looked up from germline, CDR1 is KGHDR and CDR2 is SFDVKD. The CDR3 runs 19 residues. CDR3 coding DNA: TGTGCCACCAGTGATTTGCATGGGGGCAGGGGAAGTTGCAATCAGCCCCAGCATTTT. Its translation is CATSDLHGGRGSCNQPQHF.

This clonotype was counted ten times or more. The gene calls are TRBV12-3 or TRBV12-4 and TRBJ1-2; D gene ambiguous. This CDR3 is built from 14 residues. V dropped 4 bases and J dropped 3 bases, with 12 bases sitting between them. The CDR3 is CASSSPWGDYGYTF. The CDR3 DNA sequence: TGTGCCAGCAGTTCTCCATGGGGAGACTATGGCTACACCTTC.

This clonotype was counted many times. This chain links TRBV9 with TRBJ1-6, with no clear D. This CDR3 contains 14 residues. V dropped 0 bases and J dropped 9 bases, with 10 bases sitting between them. Germline V CDR1 and CDR2: SGDLS, YYNGEE. The CDR3 region is CASSVDGMFSPLHF. The CDR3 region has the DNA TGTGCCAGCAGCGTAGACGGGATGTTTTCACCCCTCCACTTT.

This clonotype was recorded at least ten times. CDR3 loop: CASSLALGLAGGHRTGELFF. DNA for the CDR3: TGTGCCAGCAGTTTAGCGCTGGGACTAGCGGGGGGGCATCGCACCGGGGAGCTGTTTTTT. This chain links TRBV12-3 or TRBV12-4 with TRBJ2-2; 16 bases agree with TRBD2. This CDR3 has 20 amino acids. The V gene end was trimmed by 0 bases and the J gene end by 4 bases; junction bases not matched to a gene: 8.

This clonotype was seen more than once but under ten times. The chain links TRBV11-2 to TRBJ2-1; TRBD2 is a possible D gene (5 bases). Looked up from germline, CDR1 is SGHAT and CDR2 is FQNNGV. The germline V and J ends were trimmed by 5 bases and 7 bases, with 9 bases remaining between them. There are 12 residues in the CDR3. The CDR3 DNA reads as TGTGCCAGCAGCCACGGGATGAATGAGCAGTTCTTC. As protein: CASSHGMNEQFF.

This clonotype was found many times. This chain connects TRBV11-3 to TRBJ2-5; D may match TRBD1 or TRBD2 (5 bases each). There are 13 residues in the CDR3. CDR1 is SGHNT and CDR2 is YENEEA in the germline V gene. V dropped 2 bases and J dropped 7 bases, with 11 bases sitting between them. The CDR3 protein is CASSLQGDGTQYF. The DNA of the CDR3 is TGTGCCAGCAGCTTACAGGGAGATGGGACCCAGTACTTC.

This chain connects TRBV20-1 to TRBJ2-7; 12 bases line up with TRBD2. Germline V gene sequence: CDR1 DFQATT, CDR2 SNEGSKA (reference sequence). The CDR3 spans 14 residues. With 4 bases clipped from V and 3 bases from J, the junction kept 4 bases outside the gene matches. The CDR3 DNA sequence: TGCAGTGCTAAAGGACTAGCGGGGTTCTACGAGCAGTACTTC. This translates into CSAKGLAGFYEQYF.

This clonotype was picked up many times. The chain is built from TRBV2 and TRBJ1-1, with TRBD1 as a possible D gene (6 bases). This CDR3 has 13 residues. V was trimmed by 8 bases and J by 4 bases, leaving 14 bases between them. Germline CDR1 reads SNHLY; CDR2 reads FYNNEI. DNA of the CDR3: TGTGCCAGCGGGGGGGGCCTATCCACTGAAGCTTTCTTT. It encodes CASGGGLSTEAFF.

This clonotype was seen many times. CDR3 loop: CASSQEWQGLGNQPQHF. The CDR3 coding sequence is TGTGCCAGCAGCCAAGAATGGCAGGGTCTGGGCAATCAGCCCCAGCATTTT. The rearrangement links TRBV3-1 to TRBJ1-5, with D tentatively TRBD1 (5 bases). There are 17 residues in the CDR3. Germline lookup yields CDR1 LGHDT and CDR2 YNNKEL (reference sequence). V was cut by 0 bases and J by 2 bases, with 14 bases left in between.

About this clonotype itself: Given a much more abundant clone one base away, this may be a read error. The chain couples TRBV5-5 to TRBJ1-1; a weak D match, TRBD1 (5 bases). This CDR3 is built from 14 residues. CDR1 and CDR2 from the germline V gene are SGHKS and YYEKEE (reference sequence). The V gene lost 3 bases and the J gene lost 1 base, with 10 bases spanning the gap. The CDR3 DNA reads TGTGCCAGCAGCTCGGTGGGGGGGAACACTGAAGCTTTCTTT. This gives the protein CASSSVGGNTEAFF.

V usage is TRBV2 and J usage is TRBJ2-4, with TRBD2 matching 8 bases. V was pared by 4 bases and J by 3 bases, with 11 bases of the junction left unmatched. The CDR3 totals 17 residues. The germline V gene encodes CDR1 SNHLY and CDR2 FYNNEI. Here the CDR3 reads CASSAGGGREDKNIQYF. The CDR3 nucleotides are TGTGCCAGCAGTGCCGGGGGAGGGCGGGAGGACAAAAACATTCAGTACTTC.

The sample holds many counts of this clonotype. The chain uses TRBV7-2 and TRBJ2-3; D remains unclear. There are 14 residues in the CDR3. Trimming left V 5 bases short and J 0 bases short, with 9 bases between. Per germline, CDR1 SGHTA and CDR2 FQGNSA. The CDR3 DNA is TGTGCCAGCAGCAAGAGTCGTAGCACAGATACGCAGTATTTT. Protein: CASSKSRSTDTQYF.

This clonotype was seen only a few times. The genes are TRBV19 and TRBJ2-2; the match to TRBD1 covers 9 bases. V lost 3 bases to trimming and J lost 6 bases; unmatched junction nucleotides: 2. In germline, CDR1 is LNHDA, CDR2 SQIVND (reference sequence). This CDR3 region has 14 residues. The CDR3 DNA reads as TGTGCCAGTAGTATGGGACAGGGATCCGGGGAGCTGTTTTTT. Translated: CASSMGQGSGELFF.

This clonotype was counted at least ten times. This chain uses TRBV7-9 with TRBJ2-7; D remains unclear. The V end was cut by 1 base, the J end by 6 bases, with 4 bases between. This CDR3 spans 11 amino acids. Germline lookup yields CDR1 SEHNR and CDR2 FQNEAQ (reference sequence). The CDR3 nucleotides are TGTGCCAGCAGCTTAGAGCGCGAGCAGTACTTC. Its protein is CASSLEREQYF. Full variable domain (rest looked up from reference TRBV7-9 and TRBJ2-7): DTGVSQNPRHKITKRGQNVTFRCDPISEHNRLYWYRQTLGQGPEFLTYFQNEAQLEKSRLLSDRFSAERPKGSFSTLEIQRTEQGDSAMYLCASSLEREQYFGPGTRLTVT.

This clonotype was picked up many times. V is TRBV7-9 and J is TRBJ2-1; 9 bases agree with TRBD1. There are 19 residues in the CDR3. CDR1 is SEHNR and CDR2 is FQNEAQ in the germline V gene (reference sequence). The V segment lost 5 bases and the J segment 5 bases; nucleotides outside the gene matches: 19. CDR3 DNA: TGTGCCAGCAGCGGCCGGGACAGGGATGAACGGGGTTGGGACAATGAGCAGTTCTTC. It is translated as CASSGRDRDERGWDNEQFF.